A selection of T cell receptor beta chains follows, all from one sample in a study of T cells expressing NK-cell markers. TCRdb re-called the 5' RACE reads and gives one entry per CDR3 protein, without DNA. Across some 600,000 distinct CDR3 sequences, the top ten clones capture approximately 3.6% of the sample. The sequenced sample was blood T cells: a sorted CD56 or NKG2C T cell subset, CD4+ or CD8+ T cells, or bulk PBMC T cells (not recorded which). These receptors all stem from a man aged 18-30 years in good health. CDR3s include the opening cysteine and the closing phenylalanine or tryptophan.

j_call | v_call | cdr3_aa
TRBJ2-7 | TRBV9 | CASSVGSRLASGGYEQYF
TRBJ2-7 | TRBV7-2 | CASSLGPGNEQYF
TRBJ1-6 | TRBV30 | CAWTGLGNSPLHF
TRBJ2-1 | TRBV5-1 | CASSLWPGQDSNEQFF
TRBJ2-5 | TRBV5-1 | CASSDYNGETQYF
TRBJ2-5 | TRBV11-2 | CASSQDSLSETQYF
TRBJ2-3 | TRBV7-2 | CASQAVGTQYF
TRBJ2-2 | TRBV29-1 | CSVELGTITGELFF
TRBJ1-3 | TRBV5-1 | CASSSRTGAIYGNTIYF
TRBJ2-7 | TRBV5-5 | CASTPRRDRVAYEQYF
TRBJ2-1 | TRBV12-3/TRBV12-4 | CASSLTGGAHHEQFF
TRBJ2-1 | TRBV2 | CASSERLAGYYNEQFF
TRBJ2-7 | TRBV29-1 | CSAKDGNSYEQYF
TRBJ2-1 | TRBV5-1 | CASSGQNAGGYNEQFF
TRBJ2-1 | TRBV12-3/TRBV12-4 | CASSPRTGAPRRDEQFF
TRBJ1-5 | TRBV5-1 | CASSVTASNQPQHF
TRBJ2-1 | TRBV7-9 | CASSSRDKKFSSYNEQFF
TRBJ1-2 | TRBV30 | CAWSSGSANYGYTF
TRBJ2-2 | TRBV4-2 | CASSQVDGFRGTGELFF
TRBJ2-5 | TRBV7-2 | CASSLVLLAGTSETQYF
TRBJ2-2 | TRBV6-4 | CASEINTGELFF
TRBJ1-3 | TRBV4-1 | CASSRQANSGNTIYF
TRBJ2-1 | TRBV18 | CASSPVADQFYNEQFF